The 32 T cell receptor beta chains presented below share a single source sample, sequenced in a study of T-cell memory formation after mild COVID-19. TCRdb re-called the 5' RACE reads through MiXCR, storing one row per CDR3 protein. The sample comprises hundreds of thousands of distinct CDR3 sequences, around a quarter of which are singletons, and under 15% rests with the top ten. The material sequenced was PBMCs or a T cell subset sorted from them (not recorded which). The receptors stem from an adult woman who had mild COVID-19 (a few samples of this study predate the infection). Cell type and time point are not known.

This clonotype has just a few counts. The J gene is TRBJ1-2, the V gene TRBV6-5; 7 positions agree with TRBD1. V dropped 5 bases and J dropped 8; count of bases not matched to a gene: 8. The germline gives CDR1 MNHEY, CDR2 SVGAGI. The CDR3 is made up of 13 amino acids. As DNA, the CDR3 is TGTGCCAGCAGTCCGACAGGGCGTAACGGCTACACCTTC. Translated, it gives CASSPTGRNGYTF.

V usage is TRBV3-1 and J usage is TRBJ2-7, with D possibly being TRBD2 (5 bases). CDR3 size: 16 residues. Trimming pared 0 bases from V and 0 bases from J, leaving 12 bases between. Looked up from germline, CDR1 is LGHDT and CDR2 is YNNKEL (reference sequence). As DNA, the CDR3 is TGTGCCAGCAGCCAAGATGGGTGGGAGAACTCCTACGAGCAGTACTTC. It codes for CASSQDGWENSYEQYF.

CDR3 nucleotides: TGTGCCAGCACCGGTGCGTTAGAGACCCAGTACTTC. Amino acids: CASTGALETQYF. The chain has TRBV7-9 and TRBJ2-5; D is undetermined. The CDR3 contains 12 residues. Germline V gene data show CDR1 as SEHNR and CDR2 as FQNEAQ (reference sequence). V was shortened by 7 bases and J by 4 bases, with 10 bases between the two germline ends.

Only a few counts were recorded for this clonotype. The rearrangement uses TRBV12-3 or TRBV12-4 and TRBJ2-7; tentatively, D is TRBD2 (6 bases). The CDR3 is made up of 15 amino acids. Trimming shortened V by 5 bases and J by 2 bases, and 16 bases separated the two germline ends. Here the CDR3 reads CASSPHGAGPYEQYF. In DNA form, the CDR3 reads TGTGCCAGCAGTCCCCATGGGGCGGGGCCCTACGAGCAGTACTTC.

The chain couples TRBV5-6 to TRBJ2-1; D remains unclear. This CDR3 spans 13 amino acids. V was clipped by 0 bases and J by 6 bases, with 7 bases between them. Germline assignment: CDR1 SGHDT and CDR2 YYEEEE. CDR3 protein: CASSLGVGNEQFF. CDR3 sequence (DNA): TGTGCCAGCAGCTTGGGAGTGGGCAATGAGCAGTTCTTC.

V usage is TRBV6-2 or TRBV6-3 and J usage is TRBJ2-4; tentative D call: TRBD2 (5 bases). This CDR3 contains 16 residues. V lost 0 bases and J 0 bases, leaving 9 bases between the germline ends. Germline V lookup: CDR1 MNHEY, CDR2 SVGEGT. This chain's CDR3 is CASSYSRARAKNIQYF. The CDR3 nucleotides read TGTGCCAGCAGTTACTCGAGGGCCAGAGCCAAAAACATTCAGTACTTC.

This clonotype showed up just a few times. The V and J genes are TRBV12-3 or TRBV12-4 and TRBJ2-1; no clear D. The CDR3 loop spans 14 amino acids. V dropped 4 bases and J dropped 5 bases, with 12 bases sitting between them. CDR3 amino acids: CASSSYRRHNEQFF. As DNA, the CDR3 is TGTGCCAGCAGTTCTTATCGTCGGCACAATGAGCAGTTCTTC.

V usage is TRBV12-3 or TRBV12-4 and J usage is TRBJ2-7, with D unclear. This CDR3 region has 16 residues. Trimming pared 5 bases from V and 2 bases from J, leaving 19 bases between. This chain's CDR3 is CASSGLRSLKPYEQYF. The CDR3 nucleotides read TGTGCCAGCAGTGGATTACGGTCACTCAAACCCTACGAGCAGTACTTC.

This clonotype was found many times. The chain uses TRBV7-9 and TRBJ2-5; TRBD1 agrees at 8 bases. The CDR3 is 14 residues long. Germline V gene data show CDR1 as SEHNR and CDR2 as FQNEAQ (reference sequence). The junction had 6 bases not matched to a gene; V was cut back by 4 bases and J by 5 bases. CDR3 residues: CASSSDRDGETQYF. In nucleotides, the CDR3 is TGTGCCAGCAGCTCGGACAGGGATGGGGAGACCCAGTACTTC.

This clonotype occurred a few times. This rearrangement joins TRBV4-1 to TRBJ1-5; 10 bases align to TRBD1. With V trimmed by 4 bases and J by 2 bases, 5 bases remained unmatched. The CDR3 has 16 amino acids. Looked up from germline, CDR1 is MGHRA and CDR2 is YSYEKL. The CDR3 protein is CASSLTGTGGNQPQHF. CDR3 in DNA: TGCGCCAGCAGCCTCACCGGGACAGGGGGCAATCAGCCCCAGCATTTT.

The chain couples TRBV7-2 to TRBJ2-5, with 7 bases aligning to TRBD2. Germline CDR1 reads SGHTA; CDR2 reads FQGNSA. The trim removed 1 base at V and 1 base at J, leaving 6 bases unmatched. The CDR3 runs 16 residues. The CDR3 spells CASSLVYLAVQETQYF. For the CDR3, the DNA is TGTGCCAGCAGCTTAGTTTACCTAGCGGTCCAAGAGACCCAGTACTTC.

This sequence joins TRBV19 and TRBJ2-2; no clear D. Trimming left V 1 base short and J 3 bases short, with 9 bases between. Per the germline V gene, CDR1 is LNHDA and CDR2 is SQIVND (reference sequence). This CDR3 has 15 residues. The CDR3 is CASSIAKVYTGELFF. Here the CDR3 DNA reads TGTGCCAGTAGTATAGCGAAGGTTTACACCGGGGAGCTGTTTTTT.

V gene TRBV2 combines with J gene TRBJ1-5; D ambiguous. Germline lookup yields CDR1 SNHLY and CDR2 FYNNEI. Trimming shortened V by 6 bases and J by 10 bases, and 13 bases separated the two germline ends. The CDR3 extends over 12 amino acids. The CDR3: CASRPDVGPQHF. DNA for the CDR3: TGTGCCAGCAGGCCCGACGTTGGACCCCAGCATTTT.

Here the CDR3 reads CASSFQQGTDEQYF. The CDR3 coding sequence is TGTGCCAGCAGTTTTCAGCAGGGTACCGACGAGCAGTACTTC. This chain connects TRBV12-3 or TRBV12-4 to TRBJ2-7; possibly TRBD1 for D (5 bases). The CDR3 totals 14 residues. The V gene lost 3 bases and the J gene lost 5 bases, with 14 bases spanning the gap.

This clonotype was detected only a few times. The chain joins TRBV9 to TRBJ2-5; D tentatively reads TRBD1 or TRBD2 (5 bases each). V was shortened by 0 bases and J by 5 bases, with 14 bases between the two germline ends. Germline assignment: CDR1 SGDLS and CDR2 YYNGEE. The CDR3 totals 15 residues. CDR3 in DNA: TGTGCCAGCAGCGTAGGTCCGGGGCTGGAGGAGACCCAGTACTTC. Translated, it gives CASSVGPGLEETQYF.

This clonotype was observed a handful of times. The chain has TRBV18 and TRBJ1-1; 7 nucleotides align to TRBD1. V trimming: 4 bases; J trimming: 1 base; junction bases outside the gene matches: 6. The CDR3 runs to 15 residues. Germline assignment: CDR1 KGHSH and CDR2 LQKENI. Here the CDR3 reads CASSQRTGANTEAFF. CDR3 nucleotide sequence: TGTGCCAGCTCACAACGGACAGGAGCGAACACTGAAGCTTTCTTT.

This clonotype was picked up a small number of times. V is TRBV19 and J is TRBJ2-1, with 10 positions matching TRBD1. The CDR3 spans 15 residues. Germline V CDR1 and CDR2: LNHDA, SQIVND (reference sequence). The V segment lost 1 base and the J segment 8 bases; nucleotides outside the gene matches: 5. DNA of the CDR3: TGTGCCAGTAGTATAGCCGGGACAGGGGTCGATGAGCAGTTCTTC. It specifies CASSIAGTGVDEQFF.

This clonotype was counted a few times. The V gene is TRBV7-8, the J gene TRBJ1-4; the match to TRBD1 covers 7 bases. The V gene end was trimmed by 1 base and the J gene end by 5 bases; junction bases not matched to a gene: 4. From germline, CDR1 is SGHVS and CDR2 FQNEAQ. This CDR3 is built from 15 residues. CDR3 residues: CASSLVAGGNEKLFF. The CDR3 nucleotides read TGTGCCAGCAGCTTAGTTGCAGGGGGAAATGAAAAACTGTTTTTT.

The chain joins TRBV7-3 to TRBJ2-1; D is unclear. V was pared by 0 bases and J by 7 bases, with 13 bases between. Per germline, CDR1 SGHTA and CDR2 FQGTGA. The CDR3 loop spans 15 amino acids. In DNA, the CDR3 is TGTGCCAGCAGCTTAACGTTTCAGTTAGGAAATGAGCAGTTCTTC. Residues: CASSLTFQLGNEQFF.

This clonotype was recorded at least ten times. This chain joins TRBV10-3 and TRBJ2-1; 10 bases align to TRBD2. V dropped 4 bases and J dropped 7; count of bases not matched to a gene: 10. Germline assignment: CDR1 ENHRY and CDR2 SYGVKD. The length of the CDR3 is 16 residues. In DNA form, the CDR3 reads TGTGCCATCAGTGTGGGGCTAGCGGGAGATAGGAATGAGCAGTTCTTC. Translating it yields CAISVGLAGDRNEQFF.

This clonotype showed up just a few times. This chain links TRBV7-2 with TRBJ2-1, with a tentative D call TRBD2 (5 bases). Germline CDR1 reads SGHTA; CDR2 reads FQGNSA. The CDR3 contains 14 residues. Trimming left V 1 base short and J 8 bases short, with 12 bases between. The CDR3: CASSLVASTDEQFF. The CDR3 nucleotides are TGTGCCAGCAGCTTAGTGGCTAGCACCGATGAGCAGTTCTTC.

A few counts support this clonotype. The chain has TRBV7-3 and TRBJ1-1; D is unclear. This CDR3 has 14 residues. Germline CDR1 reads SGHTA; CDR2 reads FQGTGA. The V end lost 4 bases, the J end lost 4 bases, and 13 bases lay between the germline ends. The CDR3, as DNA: TGTGCCAGCAGCTATCTAGCCGGGAGCACTGAAGCTTTCTTT. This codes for CASSYLAGSTEAFF.

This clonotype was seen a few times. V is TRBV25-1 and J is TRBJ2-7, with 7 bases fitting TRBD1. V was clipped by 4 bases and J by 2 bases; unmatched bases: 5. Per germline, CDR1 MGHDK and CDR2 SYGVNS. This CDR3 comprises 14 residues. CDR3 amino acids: CASSVFGTAYEQYF. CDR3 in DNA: TGTGCCAGCAGTGTCTTCGGGACAGCCTACGAGCAGTACTTC.

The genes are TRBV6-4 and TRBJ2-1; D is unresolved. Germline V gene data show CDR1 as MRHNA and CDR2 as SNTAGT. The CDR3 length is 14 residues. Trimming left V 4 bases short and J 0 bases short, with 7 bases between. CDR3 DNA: TGTGCCAGCAGTGCGAGCAGCTCCTACAATGAGCAGTTCTTC. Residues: CASSASSSYNEQFF.

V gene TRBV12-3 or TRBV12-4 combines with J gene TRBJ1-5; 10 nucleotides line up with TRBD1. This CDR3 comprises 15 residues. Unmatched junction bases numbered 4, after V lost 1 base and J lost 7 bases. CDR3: CASSLETGGGQPQHF. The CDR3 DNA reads TGTGCCAGCAGTTTAGAGACAGGGGGCGGACAGCCCCAGCATTTT.

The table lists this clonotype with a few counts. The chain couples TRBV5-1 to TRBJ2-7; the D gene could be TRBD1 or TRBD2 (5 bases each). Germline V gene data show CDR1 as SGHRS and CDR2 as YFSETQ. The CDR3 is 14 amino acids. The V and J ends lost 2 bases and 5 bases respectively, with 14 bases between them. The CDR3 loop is CASSFDAGRNEQYF. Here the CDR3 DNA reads TGCGCCAGCAGCTTCGATGCAGGGAGAAACGAGCAGTACTTC.

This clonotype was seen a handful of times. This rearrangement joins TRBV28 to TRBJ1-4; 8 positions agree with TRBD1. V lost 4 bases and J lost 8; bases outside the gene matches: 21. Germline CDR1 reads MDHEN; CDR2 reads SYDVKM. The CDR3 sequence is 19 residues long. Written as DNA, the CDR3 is TGTGCCAGCAGTTCCCCGGGACAGGAGGCGGTACGGGGGGCCGAAAAACTGTTTTTT. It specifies CASSSPGQEAVRGAEKLFF. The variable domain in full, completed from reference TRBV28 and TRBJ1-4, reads DVKVTQSSRYLVKRTGEKVFLECVQDMDHENMFWYRQDPGLGLRLIYFSYDVKMKEKGDIPEGYSVSREKKERFSLILESASTNQTSMYLCASSSPGQEAVRGAEKLFFGSGTQLSVL.

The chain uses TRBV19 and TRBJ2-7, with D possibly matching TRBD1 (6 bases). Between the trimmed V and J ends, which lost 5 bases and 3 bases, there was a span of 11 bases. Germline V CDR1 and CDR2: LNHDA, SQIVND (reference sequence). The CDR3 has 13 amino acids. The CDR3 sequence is CASSAGQSYEQYF. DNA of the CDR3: TGTGCCAGTAGTGCCGGACAGAGCTACGAGCAGTACTTC.

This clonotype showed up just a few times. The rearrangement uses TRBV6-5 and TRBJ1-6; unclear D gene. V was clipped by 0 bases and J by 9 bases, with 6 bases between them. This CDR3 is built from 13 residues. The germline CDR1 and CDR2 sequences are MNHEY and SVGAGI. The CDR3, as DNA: TGTGCCAGCAGTTACTCGAGTCTTTCACCCCTCCACTTT. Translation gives CASSYSSLSPLHF.

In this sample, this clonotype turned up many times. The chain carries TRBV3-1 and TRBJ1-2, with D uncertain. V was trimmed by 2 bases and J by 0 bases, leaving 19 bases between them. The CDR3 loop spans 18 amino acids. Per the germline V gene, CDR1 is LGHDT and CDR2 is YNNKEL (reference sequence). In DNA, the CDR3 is TGTGCCAGCAGCCAACCATCAAGAGTCAGAGCCGCTAACTATGGCTACACCTTC. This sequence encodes CASSQPSRVRAANYGYTF.

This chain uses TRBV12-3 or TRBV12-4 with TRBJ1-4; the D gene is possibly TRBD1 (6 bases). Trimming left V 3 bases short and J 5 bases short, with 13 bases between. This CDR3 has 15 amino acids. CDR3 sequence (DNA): TGTGCCAGCAGTTTGGGGGGCAGGAAGAATGAAAAACTGTTTTTT. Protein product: CASSLGGRKNEKLFF.

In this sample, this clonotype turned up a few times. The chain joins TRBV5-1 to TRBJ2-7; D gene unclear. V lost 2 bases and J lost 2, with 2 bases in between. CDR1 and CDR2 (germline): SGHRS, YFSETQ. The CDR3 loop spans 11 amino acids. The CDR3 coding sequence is TGCGCCAGCAGCTTACCCTACGAGCAGTACTTC. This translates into CASSLPYEQYF.